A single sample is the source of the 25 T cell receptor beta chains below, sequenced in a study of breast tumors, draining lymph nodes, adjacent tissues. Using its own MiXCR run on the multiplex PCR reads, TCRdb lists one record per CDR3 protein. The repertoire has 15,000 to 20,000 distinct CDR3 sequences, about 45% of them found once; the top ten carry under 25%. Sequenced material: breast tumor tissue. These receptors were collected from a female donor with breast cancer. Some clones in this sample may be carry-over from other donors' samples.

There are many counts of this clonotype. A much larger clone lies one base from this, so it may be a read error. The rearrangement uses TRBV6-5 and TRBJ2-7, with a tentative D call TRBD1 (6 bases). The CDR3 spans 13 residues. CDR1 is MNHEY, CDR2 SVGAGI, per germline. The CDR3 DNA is TGTACCAGCACTACAGGGAAAGTTCGCGAGCAGTACTTC. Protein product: CTSTTGKVREQYF.

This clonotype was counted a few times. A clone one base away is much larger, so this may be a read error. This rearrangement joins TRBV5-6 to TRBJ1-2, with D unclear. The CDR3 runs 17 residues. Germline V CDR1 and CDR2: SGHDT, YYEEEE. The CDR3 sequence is CASSLKYAQTIYYGCTF. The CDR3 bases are TGTGCCAGCAGCTTGAAGTACGCACAGACGATCTACTATGGCTGCACCTTC.

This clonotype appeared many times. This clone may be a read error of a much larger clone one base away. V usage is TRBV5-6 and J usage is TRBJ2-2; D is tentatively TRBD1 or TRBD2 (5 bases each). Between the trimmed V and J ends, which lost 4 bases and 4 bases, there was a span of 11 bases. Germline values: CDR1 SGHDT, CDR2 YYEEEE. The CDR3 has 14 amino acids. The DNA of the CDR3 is TGTGCCAGCAGCCCGGGACGGACCACCGGGGAGCTGTTTTTT. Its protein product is CASSPGRTTGELFF.

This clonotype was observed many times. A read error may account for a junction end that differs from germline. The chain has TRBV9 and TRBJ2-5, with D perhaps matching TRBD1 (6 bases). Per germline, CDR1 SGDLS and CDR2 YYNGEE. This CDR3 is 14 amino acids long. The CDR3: CASSVGRRTETQSF. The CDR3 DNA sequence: TGTGCCAGCAGCGTAGGAAGGAGGACAGAGACCCAGTCCTTC. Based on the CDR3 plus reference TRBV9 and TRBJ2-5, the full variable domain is DSGVTQTPKHLITATGQRVTLRCSPRSGDLSVYWYQQSLDQGLQFLIQYYNGEERAKGNILERFSAQQFPDLHSELNLSSLELGDSALYFCASSVGRRTETQSFGPGTRLLVL.

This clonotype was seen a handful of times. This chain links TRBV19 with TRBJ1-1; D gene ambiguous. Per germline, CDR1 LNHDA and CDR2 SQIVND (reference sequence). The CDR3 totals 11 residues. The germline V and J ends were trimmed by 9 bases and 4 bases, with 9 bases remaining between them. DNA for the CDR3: TGTGCCAGCGGGGTTGGCACTGAAGCTTTCTTT. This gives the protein CASGVGTEAFF.

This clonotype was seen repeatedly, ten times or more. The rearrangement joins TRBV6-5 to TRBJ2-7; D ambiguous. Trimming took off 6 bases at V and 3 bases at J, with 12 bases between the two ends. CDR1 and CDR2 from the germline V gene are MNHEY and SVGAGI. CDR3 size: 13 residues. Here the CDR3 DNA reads TGTGCCAGCAGACCGGCTAGGGTCTACGAGCAGTACTTC. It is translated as CASRPARVYEQYF.

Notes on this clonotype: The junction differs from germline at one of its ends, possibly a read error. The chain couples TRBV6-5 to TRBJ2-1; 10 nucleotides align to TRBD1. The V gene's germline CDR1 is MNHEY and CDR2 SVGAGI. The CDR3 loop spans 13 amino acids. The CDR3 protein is CASTRGTGDEQLF. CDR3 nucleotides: TGTGCCAGCACCAGGGGGACAGGGGATGAGCAGCTCTTC.

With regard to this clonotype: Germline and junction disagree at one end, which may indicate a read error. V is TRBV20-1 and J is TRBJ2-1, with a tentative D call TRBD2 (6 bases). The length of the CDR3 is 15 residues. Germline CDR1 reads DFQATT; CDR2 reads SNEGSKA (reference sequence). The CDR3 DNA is TGCAGTGCTAGAGATACCGGGAGCTCCTCCAATGAGCAGTTCTTC. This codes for CSARDTGSSSNEQFF.

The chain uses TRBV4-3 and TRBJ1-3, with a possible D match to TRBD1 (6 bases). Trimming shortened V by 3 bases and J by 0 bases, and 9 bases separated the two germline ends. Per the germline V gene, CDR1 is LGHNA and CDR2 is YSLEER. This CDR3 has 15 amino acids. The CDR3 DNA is TGCGCCAGCAGCCAGGACAGCTTCTCTGGAAACACCATATATTTT. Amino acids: CASSQDSFSGNTIYF.

CDR3 nucleotide sequence: TGTGCCAGCAGCGATGGGGCAGACTATGGCTACACCTTC. This encodes CASSDGADYGYTF. The chain employs TRBV9 and TRBJ1-2; D perhaps matches TRBD1 (5 bases). There are 13 residues in the CDR3. The V end lost 3 bases, the J end lost 3 bases, and 9 bases lay between the germline ends. Germline CDR1 reads SGDLS; CDR2 reads YYNGEE.

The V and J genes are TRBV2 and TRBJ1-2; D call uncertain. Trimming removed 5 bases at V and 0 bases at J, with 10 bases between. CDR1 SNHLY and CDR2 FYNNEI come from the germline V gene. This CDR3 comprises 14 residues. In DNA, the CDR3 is TGTGCCAGCAGTATTACAACACCTAACTATGGCTACACCTTC. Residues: CASSITTPNYGYTF. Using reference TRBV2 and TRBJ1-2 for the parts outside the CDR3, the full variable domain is EPEVTQTPSHQVTQMGQEVILRCVPISNHLYFYWYRQILGQKVEFLVSFYNNEISEKSEIFDDQFSVERPDGSNFTLKIRSTKLEDSAMYFCASSITTPNYGYTFGSGTRLTVV.

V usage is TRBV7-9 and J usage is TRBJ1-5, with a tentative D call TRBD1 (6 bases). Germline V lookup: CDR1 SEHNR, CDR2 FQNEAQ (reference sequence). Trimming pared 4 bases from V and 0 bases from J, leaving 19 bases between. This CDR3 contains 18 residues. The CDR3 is CASSSKPQGPNSNQPQHF. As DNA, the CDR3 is TGTGCCAGCAGCTCTAAGCCCCAGGGGCCCAATAGCAATCAGCCCCAGCATTTT.

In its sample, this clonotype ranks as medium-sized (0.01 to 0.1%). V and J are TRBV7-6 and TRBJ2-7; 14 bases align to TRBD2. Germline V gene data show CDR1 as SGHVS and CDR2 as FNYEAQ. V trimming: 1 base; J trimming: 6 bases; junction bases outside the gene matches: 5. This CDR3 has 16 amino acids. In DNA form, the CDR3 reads TGTGCCAGCAGCTTAGAATCGGGACTAGCGGGAGTCGAGCAGTACTTC. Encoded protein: CASSLESGLAGVEQYF.

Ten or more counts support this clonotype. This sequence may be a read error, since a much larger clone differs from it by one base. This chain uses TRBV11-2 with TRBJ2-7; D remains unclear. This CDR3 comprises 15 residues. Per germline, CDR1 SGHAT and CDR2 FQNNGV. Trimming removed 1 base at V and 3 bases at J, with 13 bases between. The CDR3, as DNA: TGTGCCAGCAGCTTAGGTCGGGCTGCATACTACGAGCAGTACTTC. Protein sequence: CASSLGRAAYYEQYF. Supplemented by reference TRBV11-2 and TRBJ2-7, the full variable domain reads EAGVAQSPRYKIIEKRQSVAFWCNPISGHATLYWYQQILGQGPKLLIQFQNNGVVDDSQLPKDRFSAERLKGVDSTLKIQPAKLEDSAVYLCASSLGRAAYYEQYFGPGTRLTVT.

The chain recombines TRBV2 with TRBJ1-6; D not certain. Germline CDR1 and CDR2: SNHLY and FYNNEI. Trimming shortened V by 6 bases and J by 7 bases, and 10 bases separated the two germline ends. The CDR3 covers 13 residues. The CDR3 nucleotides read TGTGCCAGCAGAGTCCGGCCCAATTCACCCCTCCACTTT. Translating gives CASRVRPNSPLHF.

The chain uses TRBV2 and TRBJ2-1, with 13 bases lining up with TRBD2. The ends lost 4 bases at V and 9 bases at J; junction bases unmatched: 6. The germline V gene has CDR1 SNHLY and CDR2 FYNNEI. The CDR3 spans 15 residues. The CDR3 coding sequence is TGTGCCAGCAGTGGTACTAGCGGGAGGGACAGTGAGCAGTTCTTC. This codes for CASSGTSGRDSEQFF.

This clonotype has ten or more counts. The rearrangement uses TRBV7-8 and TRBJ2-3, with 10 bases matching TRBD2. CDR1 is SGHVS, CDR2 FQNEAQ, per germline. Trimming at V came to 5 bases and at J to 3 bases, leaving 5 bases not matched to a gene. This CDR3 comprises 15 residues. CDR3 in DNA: TGTGCCAGCAGCCGACCTAGCGGGAGAACAGATACGCAGTATTTT. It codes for CASSRPSGRTDTQYF.

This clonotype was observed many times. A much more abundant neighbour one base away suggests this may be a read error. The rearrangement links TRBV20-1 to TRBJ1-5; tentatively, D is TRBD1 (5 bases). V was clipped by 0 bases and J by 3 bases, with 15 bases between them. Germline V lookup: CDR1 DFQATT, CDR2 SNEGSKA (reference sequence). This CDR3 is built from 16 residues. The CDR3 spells CSAREGVPYTNQPQHF. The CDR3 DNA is TGCAGTGCTAGAGAGGGGGTTCCTTATACCAATCAGCCCCAGCATTTT.

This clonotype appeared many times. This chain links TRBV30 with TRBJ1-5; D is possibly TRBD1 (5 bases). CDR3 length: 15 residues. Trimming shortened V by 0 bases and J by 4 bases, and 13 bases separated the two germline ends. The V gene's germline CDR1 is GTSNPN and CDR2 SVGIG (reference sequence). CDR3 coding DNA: TGTGCCTGGAGTGTTGCGGGGCAGAGAAATCAGCCCCAGCATTTT. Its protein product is CAWSVAGQRNQPQHF. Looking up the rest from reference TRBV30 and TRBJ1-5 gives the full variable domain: SQTIHQWPATLVQPVGSPLSLECTVEGTSNPNLYWYRQAAGRGLQLLFYSVGIGQISSEVPQNLSASRPQDRQFILSSKKLLLSDSGFYLCAWSVAGQRNQPQHFGDGTRLSIL.

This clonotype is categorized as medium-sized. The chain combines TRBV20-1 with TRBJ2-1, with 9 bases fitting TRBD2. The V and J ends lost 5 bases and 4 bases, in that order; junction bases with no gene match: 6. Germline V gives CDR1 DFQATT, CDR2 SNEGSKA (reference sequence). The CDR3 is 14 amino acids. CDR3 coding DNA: TGCAGTGCTGGGACTAGCCAAGCATACAATGAGCAGTTCTTC. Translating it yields CSAGTSQAYNEQFF.

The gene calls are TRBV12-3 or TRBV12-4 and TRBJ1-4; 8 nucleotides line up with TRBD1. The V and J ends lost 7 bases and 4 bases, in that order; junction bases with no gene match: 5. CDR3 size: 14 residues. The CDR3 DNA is TGTGCCAGCACCCTGGACAGGGTTAATGAAAAACTGTTTTTT. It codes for CASTLDRVNEKLFF.

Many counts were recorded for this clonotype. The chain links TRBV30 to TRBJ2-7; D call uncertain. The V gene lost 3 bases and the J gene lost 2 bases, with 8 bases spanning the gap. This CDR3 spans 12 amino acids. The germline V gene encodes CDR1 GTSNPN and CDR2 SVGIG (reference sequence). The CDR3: CAWRRTTYEQYF. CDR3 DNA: TGTGCCTGGAGGAGAACCACCTACGAGCAGTACTTC.

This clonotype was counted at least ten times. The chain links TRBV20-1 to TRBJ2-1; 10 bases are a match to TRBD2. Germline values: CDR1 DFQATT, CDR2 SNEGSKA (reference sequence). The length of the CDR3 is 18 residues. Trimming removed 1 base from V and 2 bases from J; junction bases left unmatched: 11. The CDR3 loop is CSARAPSGRAGTYNEQFF. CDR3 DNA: TGCAGTGCTAGAGCGCCCAGCGGGAGGGCAGGAACCTACAATGAGCAGTTCTTC.

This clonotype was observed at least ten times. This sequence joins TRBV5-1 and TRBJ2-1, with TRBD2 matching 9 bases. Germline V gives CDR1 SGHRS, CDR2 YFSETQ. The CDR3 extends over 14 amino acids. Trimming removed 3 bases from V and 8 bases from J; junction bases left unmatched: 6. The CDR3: CASSSSGRIDEQFF. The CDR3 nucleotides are TGCGCCAGCAGCTCCAGCGGGAGGATCGATGAGCAGTTCTTC. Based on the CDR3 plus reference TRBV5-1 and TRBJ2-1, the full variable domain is KAGVTQTPRYLIKTRGQQVTLSCSPISGHRSVSWYQQTPGQGLQFLFEYFSETQRNKGNFPGRFSGRQFSNSRSEMNVSTLELGDSALYLCASSSSGRIDEQFFGPGTRLTVL.

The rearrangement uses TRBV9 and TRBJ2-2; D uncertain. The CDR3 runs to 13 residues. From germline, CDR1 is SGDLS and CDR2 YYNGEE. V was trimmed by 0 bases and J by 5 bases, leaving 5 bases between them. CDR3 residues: CASSVGTTGELFF. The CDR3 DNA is TGTGCCAGCAGCGTAGGTACTACCGGGGAGCTGTTTTTT.